These 8 T cell receptor beta chains were all obtained from the same sample, sequenced in a study of OX40 agonist ivuxolimab in advanced cancers. This table comes from immunoSEQ multiplex PCR, and its TCRdb copy is limited to in-frame clones, with some not included. There are tens of thousands of clones in the sample; roughly 80% occur only once, and approximately 1.1% lies in the top ten. The sample here was CD4+ or CD8+ T cells sorted from blood, taken in a trial of the OX40 agonist ivuxolimab. The source is an adult with an advanced solid tumor such as melanoma, head and neck, liver or kidney cancer.

This chain uses TRBV6-1 with TRBJ2-2, with D hard to call. The CDR3 totals 15 residues. CDR1 MNHNS and CDR2 SASEGT come from the germline V gene. With 4 bases removed from V and 3 bases from J, the gap between germline ends came to 12 bases. The CDR3 nucleotides read TGTGCCAGCAGTGTAGGTACAGCTTACACCGGGGAGCTGTTTTTT. Translation gives CASSVGTAYTGELFF.

The chain combines TRBV2 with TRBJ1-3; 7 nucleotides match TRBD1. Germline CDR1 reads SNHLY; CDR2 reads FYNNEI. The V gene end was trimmed by 6 bases and the J gene end by 5 bases; junction bases not matched to a gene: 13. The CDR3 extends over 16 amino acids. The CDR3 sequence is CASRATGSVVRNTIYF. In DNA, the CDR3 is TGTGCCAGCAGGGCGACAGGGTCCGTGGTTCGAAACACCATATATTTT.

The CDR3 loop reads CASSNPAETQYF. The CDR3 nucleotides read TGTGCCAGCAGTAATCCTGCGGAGACCCAGTACTTC. This chain links TRBV27 with TRBJ2-5, with D uncertain. CDR3 length: 12 residues. Trimming stripped 5 bases from V and 5 bases from J, with 9 bases between. CDR1 and CDR2 (germline): MNHEY, SMNVEV (reference sequence).

By share, this clone ranks as medium-sized. This chain connects TRBV5-1 to TRBJ1-5; 8 bases match TRBD1. With 4 bases clipped from V and 5 bases from J, the junction kept 2 bases outside the gene matches. CDR1 is SGHRS and CDR2 is YFSETQ in the germline V gene. The CDR3 consists of 13 residues. The CDR3 DNA is TGCGCCAGCAGCACACAGGGGGATCAGCCCCAGCATTTT. Encoded protein: CASSTQGDQPQHF.

The rearrangement uses TRBV7-9 and TRBJ2-7; D gene ambiguous. The CDR3 runs 16 residues. Trimming took off 5 bases at V and 3 bases at J, with 20 bases between the two ends. Per germline, CDR1 SEHNR and CDR2 FQNEAQ (reference sequence). In DNA form, the CDR3 reads TGTGCCAGCAGCACCCGCGACCCCCGACTCATCTACGAGCAGTACTTC. This gives the protein CASSTRDPRLIYEQYF.

In this sample, this clone turned up a few times. This chain joins TRBV4-1 and TRBJ2-2, with 12 bases matching TRBD2. The germline gives CDR1 MGHRA, CDR2 YSYEKL. Unmatched junction bases numbered 8, after V lost 0 bases and J lost 3 bases. This CDR3 region has 19 residues. CDR3 amino acids: CASSQDSLAGGRYTGELFF. The CDR3 nucleotides read TGCGCCAGCAGCCAAGATTCCCTAGCGGGGGGGCGGTACACCGGGGAGCTGTTTTTT.

The table lists this clone with a few counts. The V and J genes are TRBV2 and TRBJ2-6; D gene unclear. Germline CDR1 and CDR2: SNHLY and FYNNEI. CDR3 length: 17 amino acids. V was trimmed by 6 bases and J by 0 bases, leaving 15 bases between them. The CDR3 region is CASSEPPHVSGANVLTF. CDR3 coding DNA: TGTGCCAGCAGCGAACCCCCCCACGTCTCTGGGGCCAACGTCCTGACTTTC.

This clone was found once. The genes are TRBV5-5 and TRBJ1-5, with 7 bases identical to TRBD1. Losses at the gene ends were 4 bases for V and 4 bases for J; bases not matched to a gene: 11. The CDR3 is made up of 16 amino acids. The germline V gene has CDR1 SGHKS and CDR2 YYEKEE (reference sequence). The CDR3 sequence is CASSLLSGTVNQPQHF. The CDR3 nucleotides read TGTGCCAGCAGCCTCCTTTCCGGGACAGTGAATCAGCCCCAGCATTTT.